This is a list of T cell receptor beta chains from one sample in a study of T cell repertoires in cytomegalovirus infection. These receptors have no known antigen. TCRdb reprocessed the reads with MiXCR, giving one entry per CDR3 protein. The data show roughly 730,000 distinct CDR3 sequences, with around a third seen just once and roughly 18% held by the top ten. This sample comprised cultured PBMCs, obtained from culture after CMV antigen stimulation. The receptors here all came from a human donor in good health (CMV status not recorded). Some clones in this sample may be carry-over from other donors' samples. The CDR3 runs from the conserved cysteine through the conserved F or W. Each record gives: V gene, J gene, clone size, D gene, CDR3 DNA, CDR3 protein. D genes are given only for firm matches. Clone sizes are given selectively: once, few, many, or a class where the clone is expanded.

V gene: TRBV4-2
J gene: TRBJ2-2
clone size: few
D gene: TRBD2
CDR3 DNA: TGTGCCAGCAGCCAGGATCTAGCGGGGGGGACCGGGGAGCTGTTTTTT
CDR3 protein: CASSQDLAGGTGELFF

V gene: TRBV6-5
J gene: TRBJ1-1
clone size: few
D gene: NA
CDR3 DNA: TGTGCCAGCAGGCGAGGGTCTGTCGCTGAAGCTTTCTTT
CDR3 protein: CASRRGSVAEAFF

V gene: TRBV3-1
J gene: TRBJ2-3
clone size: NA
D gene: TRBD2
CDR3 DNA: TGTGCCAGCACCTATAGCGGGGGGGGTGCAGATACGCAGTATTTT
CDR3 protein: CASTYSGGGADTQYF

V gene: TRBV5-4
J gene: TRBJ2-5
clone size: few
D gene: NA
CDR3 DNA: TGTGCCAGCAAACTTTGGGGAGCGGACCAAGAGACCCAGTACTTC
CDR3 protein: CASKLWGADQETQYF

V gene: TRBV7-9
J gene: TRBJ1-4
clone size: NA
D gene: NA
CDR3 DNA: TGTGCCAGCAGCTTGCAACCAGCCGGGACAACTGAAAAACTGTTTTTT
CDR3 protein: CASSLQPAGTTEKLFF

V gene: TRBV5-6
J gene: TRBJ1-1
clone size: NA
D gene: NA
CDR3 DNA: TGTGCCAGCACCCGCCAGGGGACCTTGAACACTGAAGCTTTCTTT
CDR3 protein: CASTRQGTLNTEAFF

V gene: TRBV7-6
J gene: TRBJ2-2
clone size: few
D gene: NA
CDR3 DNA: TGTGCCAGCAGCTTAAGAGGGAGAGGCCTCCCCGGGGAGCTGTTTTTT
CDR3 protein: CASSLRGRGLPGELFF

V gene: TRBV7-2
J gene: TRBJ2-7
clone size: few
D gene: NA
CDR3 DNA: TGTGCCAGCAGCCTACGGCCTGGGGCCTACGAGCAGTACTTC
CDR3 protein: CASSLRPGAYEQYF

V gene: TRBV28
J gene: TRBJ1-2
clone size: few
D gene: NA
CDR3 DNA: TGTGCCAGCACCACTACTAGGGGGAGTGGTGGCTACACCTTC
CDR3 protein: CASTTTRGSGGYTF

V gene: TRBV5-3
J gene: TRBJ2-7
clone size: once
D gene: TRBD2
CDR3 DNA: TGTGCCAGCAGCCTCCAACTAGCGGGGGAGCAGTACTTC
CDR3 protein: CASSLQLAGEQYF

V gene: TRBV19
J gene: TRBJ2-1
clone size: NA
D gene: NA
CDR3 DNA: TGTGCCAGTAGTTCGACGGGGCGCCGTTCCTACAATGAGCAGTTCTTC
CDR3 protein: CASSSTGRRSYNEQFF

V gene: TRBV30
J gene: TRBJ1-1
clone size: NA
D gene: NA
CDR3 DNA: TGTGCCTCCACGAGGGGGAACACTGAAGCTTTCTTT
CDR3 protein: CASTRGNTEAFF

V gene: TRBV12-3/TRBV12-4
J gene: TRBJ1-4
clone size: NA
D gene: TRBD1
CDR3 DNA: TGTGCCAGCAGTCCGGACAGGGGAGGAAAACTGTTTTTT
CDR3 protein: CASSPDRGGKLFF

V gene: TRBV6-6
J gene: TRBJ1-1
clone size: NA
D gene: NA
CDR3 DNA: TGTGCCAGCAGCCCCGGACACGACTATGAGAACACTGAAGCTTTCTTT
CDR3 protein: CASSPGHDYENTEAFF

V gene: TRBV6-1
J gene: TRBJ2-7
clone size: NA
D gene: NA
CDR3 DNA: TGTGCCAGCAGGCTCACTGCCGAGCAGTACTTC
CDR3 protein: CASRLTAEQYF

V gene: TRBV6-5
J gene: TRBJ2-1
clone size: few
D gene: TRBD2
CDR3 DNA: TGTGCCAGCACCCAAGCGGGAGGTTCCTACAATGAGCAGTTCTTC
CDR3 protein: CASTQAGGSYNEQFF

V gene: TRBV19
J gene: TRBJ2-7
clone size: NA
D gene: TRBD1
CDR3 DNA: TGTGCCAGTAGTACAACAGGGGCCTCCTACGAGCAGTACTTC
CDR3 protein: CASSTTGASYEQYF

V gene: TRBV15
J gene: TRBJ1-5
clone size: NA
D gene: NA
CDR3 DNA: TGTGCCACCAGCAGAGGGAACAGCAATCAGCCCCAGCATTTT
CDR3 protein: CATSRGNSNQPQHF

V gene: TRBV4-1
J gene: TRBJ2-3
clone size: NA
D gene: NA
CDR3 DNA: TGCGCCAGCAGCCAATTAACAGGGTACAACACAGATACGCAGTATTTT
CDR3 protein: CASSQLTGYNTDTQYF

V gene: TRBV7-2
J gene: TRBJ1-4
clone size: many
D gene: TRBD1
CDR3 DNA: TGTGCCAGCAGCTTATCCGGGACAGGGTCTGAAAAACTGTTTTTT
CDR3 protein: CASSLSGTGSEKLFF

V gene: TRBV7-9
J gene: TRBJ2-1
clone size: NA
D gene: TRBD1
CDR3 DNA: TGTGCCAGCAGCGCCGCGGGACAGGTGTACAATGAGCAGTTCTTC
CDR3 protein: CASSAAGQVYNEQFF

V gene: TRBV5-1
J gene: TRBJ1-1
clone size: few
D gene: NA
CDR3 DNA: TGCGCCAGCAGACCCGGCTGGGCGGGCACTGAAGCTTTCTTT
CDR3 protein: CASRPGWAGTEAFF

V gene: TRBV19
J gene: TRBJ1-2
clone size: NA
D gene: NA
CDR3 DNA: TGTGCCAGTGCACAGGATGGCTACACCTTC
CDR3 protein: CASAQDGYTF

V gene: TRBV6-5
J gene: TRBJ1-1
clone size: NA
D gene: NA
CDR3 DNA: TGTGCCAGCAGTGCCGCAGGGGAACTGAACACTGAAGCTTTCTTT
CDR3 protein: CASSAAGELNTEAFF

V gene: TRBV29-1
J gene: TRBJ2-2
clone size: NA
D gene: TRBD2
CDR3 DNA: TGCAGCGTCAAGGATAGCGGGAGGGCCAACACCGGGGAGCTGTTTTTT
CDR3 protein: CSVKDSGRANTGELFF

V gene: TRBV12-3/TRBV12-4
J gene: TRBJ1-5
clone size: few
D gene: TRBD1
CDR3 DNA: TGTGCCAGCAGACAGGGGGGTGGCAATCAGCCCCAGCATTTT
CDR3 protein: CASRQGGGNQPQHF

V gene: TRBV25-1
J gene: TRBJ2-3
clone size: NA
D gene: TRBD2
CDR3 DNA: TGTGCCAGCAGTGAAGAGGGACTAGCGGGAGGAATTATCACGCAGTATTTT
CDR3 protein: CASSEEGLAGGIITQYF

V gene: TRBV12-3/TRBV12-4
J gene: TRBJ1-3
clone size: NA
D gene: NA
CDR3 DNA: TGTGCCAGCAGTACCCTAAGCCCCCGCCGGGACAAGAACTTCTCTGGAAACACCATATATTTT
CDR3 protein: CASSTLSPRRDKNFSGNTIYF

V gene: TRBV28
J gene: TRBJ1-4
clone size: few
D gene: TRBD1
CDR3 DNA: TGTGCCAGCAGCCCCTTTGGACAGGGAACTAATGAAAAACTGTTTTTT
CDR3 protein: CASSPFGQGTNEKLFF

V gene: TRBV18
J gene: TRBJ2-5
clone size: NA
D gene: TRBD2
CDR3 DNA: TGTGCCAGCTCAGTGACTAGCGGGAGTGAGACCCAGTACTTC
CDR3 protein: CASSVTSGSETQYF

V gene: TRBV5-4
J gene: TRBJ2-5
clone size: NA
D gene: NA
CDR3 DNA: TGTGCCAGCAGCTTGTTCGGGTCGACCCCACCACAGACCCAGTACTTC
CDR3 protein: CASSLFGSTPPQTQYF

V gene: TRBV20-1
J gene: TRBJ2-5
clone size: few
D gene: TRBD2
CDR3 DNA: TGCAGTGCTAGAGTCGGGACTAGCGGGGACTACTTC
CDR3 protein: CSARVGTSGDYF

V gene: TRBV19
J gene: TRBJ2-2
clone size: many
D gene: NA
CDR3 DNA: TGTGCCAGTAGTATAGAGGAACCGCCCGGCAGGGGCCCTGACACCGGGGAGCTGTTTTTT
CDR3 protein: CASSIEEPPGRGPDTGELFF

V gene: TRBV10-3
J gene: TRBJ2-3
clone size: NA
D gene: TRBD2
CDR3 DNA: TGTGCCATCTCCCTCCTGAGCGGGAGGACAGATACGCAGTATTTT
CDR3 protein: CAISLLSGRTDTQYF

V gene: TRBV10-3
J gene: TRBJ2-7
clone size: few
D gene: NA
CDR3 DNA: TGTGCCATCAGTCTTAGGACCCAGGCGGACGAGCAGTACTTC
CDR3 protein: CAISLRTQADEQYF

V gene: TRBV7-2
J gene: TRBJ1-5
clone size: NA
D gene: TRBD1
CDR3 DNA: TGTGCCAGCAGCCCGAAGACAGGGGATCAGCCCCAGCATTTT
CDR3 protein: CASSPKTGDQPQHF

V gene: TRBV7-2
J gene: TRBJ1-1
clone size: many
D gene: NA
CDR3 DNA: TGTGCCAGCAGGCGAGGGCCGAACACTGAAGCTTTCTTT
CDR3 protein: CASRRGPNTEAFF

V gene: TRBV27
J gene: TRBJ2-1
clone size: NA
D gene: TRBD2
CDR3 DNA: TGTGCCAGCAGTTCCCTAGCGGGAGGCGATGAGCAGTTCTTC
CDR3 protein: CASSSLAGGDEQFF

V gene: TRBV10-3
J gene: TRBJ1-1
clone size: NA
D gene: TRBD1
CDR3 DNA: TGTGCCATCAGTGAGATCCAGGGGGGGTCAGCTTTCTTT
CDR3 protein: CAISEIQGGSAFF

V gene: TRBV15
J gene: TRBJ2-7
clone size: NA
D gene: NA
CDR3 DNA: TGTGCCACCAGCAGAGAAGGGTTGTACGAGCAGTACTTC
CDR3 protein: CATSREGLYEQYF

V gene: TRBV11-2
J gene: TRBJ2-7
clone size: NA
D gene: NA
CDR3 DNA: TGTGCCAGCAGCTTAGATCTGGACGGCGAGCAGTACTTC
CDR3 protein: CASSLDLDGEQYF

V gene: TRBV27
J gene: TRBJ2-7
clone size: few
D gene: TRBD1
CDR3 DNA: TGTGCCAGCAGTGCCCATCCGGGACAGGGTAACGAGCAGTACTTC
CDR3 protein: CASSAHPGQGNEQYF

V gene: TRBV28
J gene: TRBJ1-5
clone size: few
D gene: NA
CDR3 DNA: TGTGCCAGCAGTTTACCCCTCGGGGGCAATCAGCCCCAGCATTTT
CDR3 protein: CASSLPLGGNQPQHF

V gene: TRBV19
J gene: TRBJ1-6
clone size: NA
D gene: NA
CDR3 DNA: TGTGCCAGTAGTATGGGCTTGGCGAATTCACCCCTCCACTTT
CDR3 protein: CASSMGLANSPLHF

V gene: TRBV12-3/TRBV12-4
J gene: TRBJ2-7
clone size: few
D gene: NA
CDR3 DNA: TGTGCCAGCAGTTTGAAGGTGGGGTTCGGCGAGCAGTACTTC
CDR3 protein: CASSLKVGFGEQYF

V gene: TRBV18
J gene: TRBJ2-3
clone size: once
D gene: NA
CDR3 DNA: TGTGCCAGCTCACCAATGGGGAGCAGGAGGACAGATACGCAGTATTTT
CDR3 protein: CASSPMGSRRTDTQYF

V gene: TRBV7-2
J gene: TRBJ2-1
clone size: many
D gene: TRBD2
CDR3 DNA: TGTGCCAGCAGCTTAAGGCCGGGAGGGCAGATTGAGCAGTTCTTC
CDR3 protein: CASSLRPGGQIEQFF

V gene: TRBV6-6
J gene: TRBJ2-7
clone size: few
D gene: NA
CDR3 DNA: TGTGCCAGCAGGGCCCCCGGGTTAAGCTACGAGCAGTACTTC
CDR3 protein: CASRAPGLSYEQYF

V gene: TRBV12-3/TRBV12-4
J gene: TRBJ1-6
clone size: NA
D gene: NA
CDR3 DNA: TGTGCCAGCACTCCCGGGTTTGATTCACCCCTCCACTTT
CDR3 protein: CASTPGFDSPLHF

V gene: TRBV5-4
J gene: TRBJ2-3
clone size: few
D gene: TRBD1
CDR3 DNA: TGTGCCAGCAGACCCCGTCAGGGGGCAAAGGAAGGAGCAGATACGCAGTATTTT
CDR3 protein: CASRPRQGAKEGADTQYF

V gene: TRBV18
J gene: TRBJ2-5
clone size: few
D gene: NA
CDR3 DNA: TGTGCCAGCTCACCACCGTCAGGGGTTCGGGAGACCCAGTACTTC
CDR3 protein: CASSPPSGVRETQYF

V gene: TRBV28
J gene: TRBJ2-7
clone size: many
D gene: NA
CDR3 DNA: TGTGCCAGCAGCTCCAACTACGAGCAGTACTTC
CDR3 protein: CASSSNYEQYF

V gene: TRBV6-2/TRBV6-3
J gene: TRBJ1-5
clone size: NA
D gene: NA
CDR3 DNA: TGTGCCAGCAGTCGGCGGCTGAGCAATCAGCCCCAGCATTTT
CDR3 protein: CASSRRLSNQPQHF

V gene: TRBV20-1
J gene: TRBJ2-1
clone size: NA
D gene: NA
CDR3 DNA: TGCAGTGCCGTGAAACTAGCTAACACCAATGAGCAGTTCTTC
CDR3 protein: CSAVKLANTNEQFF

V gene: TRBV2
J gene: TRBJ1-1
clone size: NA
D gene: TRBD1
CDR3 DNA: TGTGCCAGCAGACCCGGGACAGGGGGGGGCACTGAAGCTTTCTTT
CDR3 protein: CASRPGTGGGTEAFF

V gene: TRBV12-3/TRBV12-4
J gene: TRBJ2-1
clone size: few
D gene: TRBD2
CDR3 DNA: TGTGCCAGCAGCTCGACTAGCGGGAGGCTCAATGAGCAGTTCTTC
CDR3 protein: CASSSTSGRLNEQFF